This T cell receptor beta chain came from a study of human T cells and chemical hapten exposure. Study-wide context: Sensitizing treatment utilized 2% DPC over a roughly 2 cm by roughly 2 cm portion of upper inner arm skin. Variation in per-sample TCR yields came mainly from small pooled library volume differences.

Time point of the sample: patch test 2, 6 weeks after DPC sensitization. Treatment in this sample: therapeutic diphenylcyclopropenone sensitization with weekly scalp DPC. Whole blood, unfractionated, served as the material for total RNA extraction. Those who donated were patients with alopecia, 18 to 70 years of age, and suitable for DPC. The library tagged individual cDNA molecules with unique molecular identifiers. TCRdb recomputed calls from the RACE reads with MiXCR, one row per CDR3 protein. This sample has tens of thousands of distinct CDR3 sequences, with 9.6% found just once. The table lists this clonotype with a few counts. With 5 bases removed from V and 3 bases from J, the gap between germline ends came to 18 bases. CDR1 is SGHRS, CDR2 YFSETQ, per germline. This CDR3 has 15 residues.

Sample: whole blood, taken in connection with sensitization to the hapten diphenylcyclopropenone (DPC). The TCR comes from a woman aged 25-40 years with alopecia areata. Some clones in this sample may be carry-over from other donors' samples. J is TRBJ2-7 and V is TRBV5-1; a weak D match, TRBD2 (6 bases). Here the CDR3 DNA reads TGCGCCAGCAGGTCGGAGGGACTTGGCTACTACGAGCAGTACTTC. It translates to CASRSEGLGYYEQYF.